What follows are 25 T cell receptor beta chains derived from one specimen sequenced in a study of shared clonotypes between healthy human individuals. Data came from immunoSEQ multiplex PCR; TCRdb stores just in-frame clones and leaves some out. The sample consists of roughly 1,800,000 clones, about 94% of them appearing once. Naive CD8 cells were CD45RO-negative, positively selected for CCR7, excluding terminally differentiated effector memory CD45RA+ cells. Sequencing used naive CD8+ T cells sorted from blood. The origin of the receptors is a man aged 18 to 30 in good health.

The CDR3 DNA follows: TGTGCCAGCAGCTCAGGGACTTTGGGTCGGGAAGAGACCCAGTACTTC. It yields the protein CASSSGTLGREETQYF. V usage is TRBV5-6 and J usage is TRBJ2-5, with D tentatively TRBD2 (6 bases). The CDR3 consists of 16 residues. Germline CDR1 reads SGHDT; CDR2 reads YYEEEE. Trimming took off 3 bases at V and 3 bases at J, with 18 bases between the two ends.

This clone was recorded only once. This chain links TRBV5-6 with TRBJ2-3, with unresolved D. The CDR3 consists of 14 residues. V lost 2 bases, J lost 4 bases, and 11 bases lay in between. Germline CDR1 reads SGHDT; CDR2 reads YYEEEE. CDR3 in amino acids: CASSFSPEADTQYF. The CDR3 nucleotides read TGTGCCAGCAGCTTTTCGCCCGAAGCAGATACGCAGTATTTT.

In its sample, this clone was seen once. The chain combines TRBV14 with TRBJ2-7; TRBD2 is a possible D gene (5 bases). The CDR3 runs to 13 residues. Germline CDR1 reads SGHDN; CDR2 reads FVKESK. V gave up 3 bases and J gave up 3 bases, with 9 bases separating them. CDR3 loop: CASSHPRDYEQYF. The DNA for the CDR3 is TGTGCCAGCAGCCACCCTCGGGACTACGAGCAGTACTTC.

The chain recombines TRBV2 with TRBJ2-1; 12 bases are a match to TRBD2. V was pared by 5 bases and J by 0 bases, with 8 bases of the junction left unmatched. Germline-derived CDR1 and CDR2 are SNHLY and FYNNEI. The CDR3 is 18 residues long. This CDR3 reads CASSTLAGGASSYNEQFF. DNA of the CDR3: TGTGCCAGCAGTACACTAGCGGGAGGTGCTAGCTCCTACAATGAGCAGTTCTTC.

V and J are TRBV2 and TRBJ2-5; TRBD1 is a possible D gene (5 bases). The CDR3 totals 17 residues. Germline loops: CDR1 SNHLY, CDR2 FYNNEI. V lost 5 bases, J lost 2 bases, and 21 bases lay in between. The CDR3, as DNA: TGTGCCAGCAGTCTTACAGGTCCCGGCTCAGCACAAGAGACCCAGTACTTC. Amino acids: CASSLTGPGSAQETQYF. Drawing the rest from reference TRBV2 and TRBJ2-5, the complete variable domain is EPEVTQTPSHQVTQMGQEVILRCVPISNHLYFYWYRQILGQKVEFLVSFYNNEISEKSEIFDDQFSVERPDGSNFTLKIRSTKLEDSAMYFCASSLTGPGSAQETQYFGPGTRLLVL.

The CDR3 DNA reads TGCGCCAGTAAAGGCGATCCTAATGGCTACACCTTC. The encoded protein is CASKGDPNGYTF. V gene TRBV5-1 combines with J gene TRBJ1-2; D unclear. The ends were cut back, 8 bases at V and 6 bases at J, with 14 bases in the middle. Germline CDR1 reads SGHRS; CDR2 reads YFSETQ. The CDR3 length is 12 residues.

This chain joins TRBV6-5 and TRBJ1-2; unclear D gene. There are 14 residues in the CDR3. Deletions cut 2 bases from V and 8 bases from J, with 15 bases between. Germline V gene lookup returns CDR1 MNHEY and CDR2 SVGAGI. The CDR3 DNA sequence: TGTGCCAGCAGTTACGGGCCCTCCTACCCCGGCTACACCTTC. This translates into CASSYGPSYPGYTF.

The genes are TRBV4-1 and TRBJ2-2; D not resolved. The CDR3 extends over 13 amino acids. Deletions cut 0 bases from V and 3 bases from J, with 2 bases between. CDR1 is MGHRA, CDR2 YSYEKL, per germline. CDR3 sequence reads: CASSQDDTGELFF. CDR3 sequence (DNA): TGCGCCAGCAGCCAAGATGACACCGGGGAGCTGTTTTTT.

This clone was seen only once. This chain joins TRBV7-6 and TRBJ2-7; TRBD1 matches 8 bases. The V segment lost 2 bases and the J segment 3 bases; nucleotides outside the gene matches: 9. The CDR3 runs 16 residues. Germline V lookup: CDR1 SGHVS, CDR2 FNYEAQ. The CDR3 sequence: CASSLTMDRDDYEQYF. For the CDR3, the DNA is TGTGCCAGCAGCTTAACTATGGACAGGGACGACTACGAGCAGTACTTC.

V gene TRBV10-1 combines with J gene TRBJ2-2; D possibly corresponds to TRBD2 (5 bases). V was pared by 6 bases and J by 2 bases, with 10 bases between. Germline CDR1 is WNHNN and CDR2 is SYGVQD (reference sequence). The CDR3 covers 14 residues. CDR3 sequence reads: CASSEGLNTGELFF. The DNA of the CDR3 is TGCGCCAGCAGCGAAGGACTTAACACCGGGGAGCTGTTTTTT.

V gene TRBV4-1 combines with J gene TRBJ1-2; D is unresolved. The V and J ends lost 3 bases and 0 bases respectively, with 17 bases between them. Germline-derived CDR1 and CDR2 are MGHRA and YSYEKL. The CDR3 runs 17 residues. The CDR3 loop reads CASSQTEAVNSNYGYTF. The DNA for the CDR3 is TGCGCCAGCAGCCAGACTGAGGCGGTGAACTCTAACTATGGCTACACCTTC.

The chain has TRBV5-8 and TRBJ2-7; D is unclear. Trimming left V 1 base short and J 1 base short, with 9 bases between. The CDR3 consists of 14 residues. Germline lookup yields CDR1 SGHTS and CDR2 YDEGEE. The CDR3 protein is CASSLMADSYEQYF. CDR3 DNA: TGTGCCAGCAGCTTGATGGCAGATTCCTACGAGCAGTACTTC.

CDR3 protein: CASSQVGHYNEQFF. Here the CDR3 DNA reads TGCGCCAGCAGCCAAGTTGGTCACTACAATGAGCAGTTCTTC. The chain is built from TRBV4-1 and TRBJ2-1; D gene unclear. The CDR3 runs to 14 residues. V was cut by 1 base and J by 3 bases, with 7 bases left in between. Germline CDR1 reads MGHRA; CDR2 reads YSYEKL.

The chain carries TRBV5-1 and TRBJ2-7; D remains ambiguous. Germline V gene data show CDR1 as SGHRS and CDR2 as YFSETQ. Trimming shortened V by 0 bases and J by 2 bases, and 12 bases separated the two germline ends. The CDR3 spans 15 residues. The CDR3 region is CASSLDLSRTYEQYF. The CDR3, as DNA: TGCGCCAGCAGCTTGGACCTGTCTAGGACCTACGAGCAGTACTTC.

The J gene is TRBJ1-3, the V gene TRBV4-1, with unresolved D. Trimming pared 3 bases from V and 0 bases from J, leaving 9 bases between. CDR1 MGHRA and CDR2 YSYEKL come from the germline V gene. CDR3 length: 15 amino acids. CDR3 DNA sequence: TGCGCCAGCAGCCATCCAGGCGGCTCTGGAAACACCATATATTTT. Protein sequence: CASSHPGGSGNTIYF.

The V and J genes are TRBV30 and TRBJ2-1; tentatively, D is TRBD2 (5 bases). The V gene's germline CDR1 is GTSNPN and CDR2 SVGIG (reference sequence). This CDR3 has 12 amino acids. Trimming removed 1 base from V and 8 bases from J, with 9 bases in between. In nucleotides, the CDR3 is TGTGCCTGGAGTGGACTAACCCATGAGCAGTTCTTC. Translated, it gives CAWSGLTHEQFF. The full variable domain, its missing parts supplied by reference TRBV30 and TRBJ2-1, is SQTIHQWPATLVQPVGSPLSLECTVEGTSNPNLYWYRQAAGRGLQLLFYSVGIGQISSEVPQNLSASRPQDRQFILSSKKLLLSDSGFYLCAWSGLTHEQFFGPGTRLTVL.

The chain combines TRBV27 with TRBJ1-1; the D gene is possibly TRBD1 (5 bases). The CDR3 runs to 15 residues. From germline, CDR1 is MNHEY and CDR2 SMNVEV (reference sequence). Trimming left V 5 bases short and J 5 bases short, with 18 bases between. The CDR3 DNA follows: TGTGCCAGCAGTCCCATTGGGGGGGTAGGAACTGAAGCTTTCTTT. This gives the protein CASSPIGGVGTEAFF.

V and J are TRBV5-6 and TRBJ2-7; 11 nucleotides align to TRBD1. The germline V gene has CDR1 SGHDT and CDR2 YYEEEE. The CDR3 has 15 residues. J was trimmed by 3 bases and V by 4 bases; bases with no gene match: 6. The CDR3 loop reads CASSPGQGVFYEQYF. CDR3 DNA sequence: TGTGCCAGCAGCCCGGGACAGGGGGTCTTCTACGAGCAGTACTTC. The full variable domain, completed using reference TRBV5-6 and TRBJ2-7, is DAGVTQSPTHLIKTRGQQVTLRCSPKSGHDTVSWYQQALGQGPQFIFQYYEEEERQRGNFPDRFSGHQFPNYSSELNVNALLLGDSALYLCASSPGQGVFYEQYFGPGTRLTVT.

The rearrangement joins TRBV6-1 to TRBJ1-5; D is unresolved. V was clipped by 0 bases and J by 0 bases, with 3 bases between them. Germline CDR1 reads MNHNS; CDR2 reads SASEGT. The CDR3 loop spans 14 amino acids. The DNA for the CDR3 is TGTGCCAGCAGTGAAGCAGCTAGCAATCAGCCCCAGCATTTT. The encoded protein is CASSEAASNQPQHF.

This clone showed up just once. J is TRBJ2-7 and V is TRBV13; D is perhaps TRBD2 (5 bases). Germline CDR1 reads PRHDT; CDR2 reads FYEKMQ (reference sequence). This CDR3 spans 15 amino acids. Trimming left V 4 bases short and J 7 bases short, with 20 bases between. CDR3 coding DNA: TGTGCCAGCAGCTCCAGAGCCCCGCCGGGGTGGGAGCAGTACTTC. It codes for CASSSRAPPGWEQYF.

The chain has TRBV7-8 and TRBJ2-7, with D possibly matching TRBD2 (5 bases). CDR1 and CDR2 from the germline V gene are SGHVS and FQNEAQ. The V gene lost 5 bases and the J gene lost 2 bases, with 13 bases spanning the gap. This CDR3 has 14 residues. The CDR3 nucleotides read TGTGCCAGCAGCCCGAGTTTGGAGGCCTACGAGCAGTACTTC. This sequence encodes CASSPSLEAYEQYF.

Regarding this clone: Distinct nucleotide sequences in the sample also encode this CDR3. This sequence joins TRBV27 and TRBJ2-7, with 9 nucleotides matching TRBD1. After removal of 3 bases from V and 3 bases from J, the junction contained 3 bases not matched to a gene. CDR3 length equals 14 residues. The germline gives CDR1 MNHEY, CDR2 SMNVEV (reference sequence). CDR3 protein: CASSFSGQGYEQYF. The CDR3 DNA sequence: TGTGCCAGCAGTTTTTCGGGACAGGGCTACGAGCAGTACTTC.

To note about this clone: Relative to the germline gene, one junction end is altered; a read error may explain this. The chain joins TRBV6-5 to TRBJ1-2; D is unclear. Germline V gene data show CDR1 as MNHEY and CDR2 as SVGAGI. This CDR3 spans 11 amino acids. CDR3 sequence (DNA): TGTGCCAGCAGTCACTCCTATGGCTACACCTTC. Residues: CASSHSYGYTF.

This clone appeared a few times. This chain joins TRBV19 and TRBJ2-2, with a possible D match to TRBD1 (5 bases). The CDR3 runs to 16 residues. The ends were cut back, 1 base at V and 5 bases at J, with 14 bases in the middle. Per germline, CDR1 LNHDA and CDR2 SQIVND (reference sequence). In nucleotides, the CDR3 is TGTGCCAGTAGTATAGGTCCCGGACAAACGACCGGGGAGCTGTTTTTT. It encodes CASSIGPGQTTGELFF.

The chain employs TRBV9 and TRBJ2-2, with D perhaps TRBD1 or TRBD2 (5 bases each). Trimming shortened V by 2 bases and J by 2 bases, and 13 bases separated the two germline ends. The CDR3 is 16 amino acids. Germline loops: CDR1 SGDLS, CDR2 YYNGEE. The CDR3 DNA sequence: TGTGCCAGCAGCGTCGTCCGGGACGTAAACACCGGGGAGCTGTTTTTT. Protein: CASSVVRDVNTGELFF.